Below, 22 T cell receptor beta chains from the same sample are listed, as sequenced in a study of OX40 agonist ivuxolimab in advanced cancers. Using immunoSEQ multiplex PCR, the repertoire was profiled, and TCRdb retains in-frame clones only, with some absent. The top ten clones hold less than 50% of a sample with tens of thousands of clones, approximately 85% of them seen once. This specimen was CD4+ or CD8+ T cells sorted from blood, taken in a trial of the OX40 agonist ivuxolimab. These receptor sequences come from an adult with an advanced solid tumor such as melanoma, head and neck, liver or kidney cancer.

The CDR3 protein is CASSLKGQNNEQYF. The CDR3 nucleotides are TGTGCCAGCAGCTTGAAGGGACAGAACAACGAGCAGTACTTC. This chain uses TRBV5-4 with TRBJ2-7, with TRBD1 matching over 7 bases. CDR3 length: 14 amino acids. V lost 1 base, J lost 5 bases, and 6 bases stayed unmatched. Germline CDR1 is SGHNT and CDR2 is YYREEE (reference sequence).

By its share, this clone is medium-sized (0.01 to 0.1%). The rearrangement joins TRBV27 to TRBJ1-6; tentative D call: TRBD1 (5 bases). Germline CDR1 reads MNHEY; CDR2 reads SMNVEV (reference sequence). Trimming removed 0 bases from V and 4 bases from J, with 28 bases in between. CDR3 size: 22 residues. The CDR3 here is CASSLSFARDMVRDPYNSPLHF. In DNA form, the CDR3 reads TGTGCCAGCAGTTTATCGTTCGCCAGGGATATGGTTCGGGACCCTTATAATTCACCCCTCCACTTT.

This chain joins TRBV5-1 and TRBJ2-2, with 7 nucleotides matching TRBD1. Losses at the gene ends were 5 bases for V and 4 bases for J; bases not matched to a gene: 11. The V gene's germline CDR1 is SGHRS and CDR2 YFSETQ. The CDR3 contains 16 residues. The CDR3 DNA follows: TGCGCCAGCAGACCCCCTCGACAGGGAGTCACCGGGGAGCTGTTTTTT. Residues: CASRPPRQGVTGELFF.

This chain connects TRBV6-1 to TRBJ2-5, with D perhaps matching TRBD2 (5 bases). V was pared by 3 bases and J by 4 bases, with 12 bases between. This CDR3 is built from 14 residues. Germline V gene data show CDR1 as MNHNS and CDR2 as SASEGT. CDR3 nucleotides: TGTGCCAGCAGTGATTGGGCGGCGGGAGAGACCCAGTACTTC. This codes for CASSDWAAGETQYF.

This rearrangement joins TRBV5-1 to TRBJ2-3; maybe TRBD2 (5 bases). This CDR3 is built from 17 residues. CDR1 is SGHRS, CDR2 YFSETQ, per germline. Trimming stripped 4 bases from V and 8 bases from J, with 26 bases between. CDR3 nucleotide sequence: TGCGCCAGCAGCGGCGAGCAACCGGGGATACCACACCGTACGCAGTATTTT. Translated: CASSGEQPGIPHRTQYF.

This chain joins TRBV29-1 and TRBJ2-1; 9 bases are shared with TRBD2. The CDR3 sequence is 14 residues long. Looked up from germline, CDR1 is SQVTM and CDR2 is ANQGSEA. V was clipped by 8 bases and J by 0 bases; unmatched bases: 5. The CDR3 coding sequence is TGCAGCCACGCGGGGGGGGGCTCCTACAATGAGCAGTTCTTC. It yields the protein CSHAGGGSYNEQFF.

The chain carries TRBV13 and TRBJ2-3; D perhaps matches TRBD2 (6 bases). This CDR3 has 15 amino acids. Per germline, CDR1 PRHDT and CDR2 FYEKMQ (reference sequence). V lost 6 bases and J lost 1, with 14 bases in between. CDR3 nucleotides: TGTGCCAGCAGTCACCGCGGCGGGGGCACAGATACGCAGTATTTT. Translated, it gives CASSHRGGGTDTQYF.

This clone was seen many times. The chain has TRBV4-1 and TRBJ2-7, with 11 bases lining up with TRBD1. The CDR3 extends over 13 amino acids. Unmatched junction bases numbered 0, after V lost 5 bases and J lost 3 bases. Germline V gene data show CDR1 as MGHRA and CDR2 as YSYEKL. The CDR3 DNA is TGCGCCAGCAGCGGGACAGGGGGCTACGAGCAGTACTTC. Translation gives CASSGTGGYEQYF.

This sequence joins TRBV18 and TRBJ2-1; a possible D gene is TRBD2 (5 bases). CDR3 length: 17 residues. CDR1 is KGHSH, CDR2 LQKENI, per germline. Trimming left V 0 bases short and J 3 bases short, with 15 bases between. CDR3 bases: TGTGCCAGCTCACCACCAGCGGCGGCGCTATTCTACAATGAGCAGTTCTTC. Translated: CASSPPAAALFYNEQFF.

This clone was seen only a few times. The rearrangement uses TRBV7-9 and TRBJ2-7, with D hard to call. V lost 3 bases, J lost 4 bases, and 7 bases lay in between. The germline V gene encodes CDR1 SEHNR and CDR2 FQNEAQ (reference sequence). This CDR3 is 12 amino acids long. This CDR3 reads CASSLTRYEQYF. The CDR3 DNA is TGTGCCAGCAGCTTGACGAGATACGAGCAGTACTTC.

The CDR3 region has the DNA TGTGCCAGTATCAACAGAAGGAACACTGAAGCTTTCTTT. This encodes CASINRRNTEAFF. V and J are TRBV19 and TRBJ1-1, with unresolved D. The CDR3 totals 13 residues. The V end was cut by 7 bases, the J end by 1 base, with 10 bases between. Germline values: CDR1 LNHDA, CDR2 SQIVND (reference sequence).

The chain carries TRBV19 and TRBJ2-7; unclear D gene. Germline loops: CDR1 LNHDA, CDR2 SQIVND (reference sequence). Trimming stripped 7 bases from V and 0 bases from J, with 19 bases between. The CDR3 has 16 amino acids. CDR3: CASIGTSTASSYEQYF. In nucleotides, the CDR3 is TGTGCCAGTATCGGAACTTCGACCGCGAGCTCCTACGAGCAGTACTTC.

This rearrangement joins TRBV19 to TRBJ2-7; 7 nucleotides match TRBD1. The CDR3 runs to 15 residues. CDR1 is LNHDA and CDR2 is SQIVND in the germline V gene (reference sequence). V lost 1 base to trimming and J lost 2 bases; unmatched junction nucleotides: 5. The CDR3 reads CASSIGTGKAYEQYF. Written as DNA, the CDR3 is TGTGCCAGTAGTATAGGGACAGGTAAAGCCTACGAGCAGTACTTC.

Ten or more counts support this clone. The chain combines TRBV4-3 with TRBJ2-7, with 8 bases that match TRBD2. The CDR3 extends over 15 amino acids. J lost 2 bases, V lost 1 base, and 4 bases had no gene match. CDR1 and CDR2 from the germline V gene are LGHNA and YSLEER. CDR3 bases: TGCGCCAGCAGCCAAGCCCTCGGGGGGGCCTACGAGCAGTACTTC. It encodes CASSQALGGAYEQYF.

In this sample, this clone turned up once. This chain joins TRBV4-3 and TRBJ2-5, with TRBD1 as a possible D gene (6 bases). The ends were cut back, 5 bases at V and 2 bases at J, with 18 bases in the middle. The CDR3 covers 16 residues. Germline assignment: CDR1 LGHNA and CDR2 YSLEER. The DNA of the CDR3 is TGCGCCAGCAGCTTGTTTGGGACACCAGATCAAGAGACCCAGTACTTC. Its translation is CASSLFGTPDQETQYF.

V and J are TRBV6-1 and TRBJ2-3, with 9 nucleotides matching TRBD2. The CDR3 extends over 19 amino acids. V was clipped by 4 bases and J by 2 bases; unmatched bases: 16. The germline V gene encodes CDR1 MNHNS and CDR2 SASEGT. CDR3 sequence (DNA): TGTGCCAGCAGTGTCCATCTGCGCGGGGGGGCCTTATCCACAGATACGCAGTATTTT. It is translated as CASSVHLRGGALSTDTQYF.

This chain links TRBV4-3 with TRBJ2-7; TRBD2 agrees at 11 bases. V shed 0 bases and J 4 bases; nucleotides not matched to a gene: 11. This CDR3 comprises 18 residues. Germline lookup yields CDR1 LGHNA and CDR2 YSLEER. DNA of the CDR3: TGCGCCAGCAGCCAAGAGATCATTACTAGCGGGGGCCGATACGAGCAGTACTTC. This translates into CASSQEIITSGGRYEQYF.

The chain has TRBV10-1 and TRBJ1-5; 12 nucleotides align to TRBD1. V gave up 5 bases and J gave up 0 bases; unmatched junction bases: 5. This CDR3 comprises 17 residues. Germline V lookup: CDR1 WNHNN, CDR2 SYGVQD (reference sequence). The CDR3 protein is CASSRDRGRNSNQPQHF. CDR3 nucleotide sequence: TGCGCCAGCAGTCGGGACAGGGGGCGGAATAGCAATCAGCCCCAGCATTTT.

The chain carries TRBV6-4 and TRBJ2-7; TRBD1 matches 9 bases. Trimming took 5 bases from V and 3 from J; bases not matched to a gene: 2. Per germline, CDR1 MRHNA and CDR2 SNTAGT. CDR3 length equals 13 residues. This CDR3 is CASSTDRGYEQYF. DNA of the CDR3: TGTGCCAGCAGTACGGACAGGGGCTACGAGCAGTACTTC.

The CDR3 region is CASSSDEGMDEKLFF. In DNA form, the CDR3 reads TGCGCCAGCAGCTCGGACGAGGGAATGGATGAAAAACTGTTTTTT. V usage is TRBV5-1 and J usage is TRBJ1-4; D remains ambiguous. The V end was cut by 3 bases, the J end by 6 bases, with 15 bases between. CDR3 length: 15 amino acids. CDR1 is SGHRS and CDR2 is YFSETQ in the germline V gene.

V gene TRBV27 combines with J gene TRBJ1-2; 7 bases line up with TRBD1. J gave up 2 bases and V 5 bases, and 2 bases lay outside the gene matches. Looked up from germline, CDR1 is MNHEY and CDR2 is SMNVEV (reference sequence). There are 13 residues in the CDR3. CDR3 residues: CASSPQGNYGYTF. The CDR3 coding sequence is TGTGCCAGCAGTCCACAGGGGAACTATGGCTACACCTTC.

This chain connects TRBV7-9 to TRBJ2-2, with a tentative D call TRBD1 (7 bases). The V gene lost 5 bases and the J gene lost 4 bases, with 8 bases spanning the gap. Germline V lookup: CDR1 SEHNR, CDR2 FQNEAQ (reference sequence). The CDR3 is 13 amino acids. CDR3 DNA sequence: TGTGCCAGCAGCCAGGGGGGCACCGGGGAGCTGTTTTTT. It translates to CASSQGGTGELFF. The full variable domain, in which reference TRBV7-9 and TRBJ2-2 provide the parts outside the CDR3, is DTGVSQNPRHKITKRGQNVTFRCDPISEHNRLYWYRQTLGQGPEFLTYFQNEAQLEKSRLLSDRFSAERPKGSFSTLEIQRTEQGDSAMYLCASSQGGTGELFFGEGSRLTVL.